This T cell receptor beta chain was obtained from a study of T cell repertoires in ileal Crohn's disease. Looking at the study overall: M0 samples are biopsies from inflamed ileum in the resection specimen. Points from the study as a whole: Active smokers at surgery had more clonal expansions than non-smokers. Every patient over 26.8% clonality showed endoscopic recurrence.

Described time point: inflamed ileum from the surgical specimen. Included were adult ileal or ileocolonic Crohn's patients indicated for ileocolonic resection. As to this clone: Its specificity is not known.

Germline V gives CDR1 SNHLY, CDR2 FYNNEI. The CDR3 runs to 11 residues. V lost 8 bases, J lost 5 bases, and 9 bases lay in between. Generated by immunoSEQ multiplex PCR, the TCRdb table keeps only in-frame clones and is missing some. The table has roughly 15,000 clones, approximately 80% seen once. Sequencing was done on a sample of ileal tissue. The receptor was isolated from an adult with Crohn's disease. This chain uses TRBV2 with TRBJ1-2; the D gene is possibly TRBD1 (6 bases). The CDR3 reads CASGGQYGYTF. As DNA, the CDR3 is TGTGCCAGCGGGGGGCAGTATGGCTACACCTTC.